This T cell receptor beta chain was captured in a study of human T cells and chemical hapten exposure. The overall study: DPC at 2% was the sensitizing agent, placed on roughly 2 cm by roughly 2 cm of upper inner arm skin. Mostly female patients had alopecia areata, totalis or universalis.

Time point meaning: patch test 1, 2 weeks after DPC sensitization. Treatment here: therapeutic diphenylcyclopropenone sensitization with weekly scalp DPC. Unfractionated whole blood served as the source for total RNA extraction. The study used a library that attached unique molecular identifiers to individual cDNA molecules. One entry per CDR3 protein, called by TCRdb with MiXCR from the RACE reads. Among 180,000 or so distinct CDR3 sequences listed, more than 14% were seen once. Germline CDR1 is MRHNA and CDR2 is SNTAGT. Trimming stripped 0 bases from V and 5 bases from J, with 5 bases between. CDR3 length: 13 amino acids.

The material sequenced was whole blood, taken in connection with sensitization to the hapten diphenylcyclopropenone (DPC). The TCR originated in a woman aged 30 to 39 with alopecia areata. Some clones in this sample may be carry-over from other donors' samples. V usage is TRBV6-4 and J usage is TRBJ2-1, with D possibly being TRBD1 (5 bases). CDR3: CASSDSDNNEQFF. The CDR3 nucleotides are TGTGCCAGCAGTGACTCGGACAACAATGAGCAGTTCTTC.